Following are 9 T cell receptor beta chains from one sample sequenced in a study of blood T cells in healthy people across ages. The second PCR ran about 6 to 11 cycles with a sample-barcoded 5' primer and J-beta primers. TCRdb ran MiXCR on the 5' RACE reads and lists one entry per CDR3 protein. The table shows approximately 880,000 distinct CDR3 sequences, with about 48% occurring only once. Material for sequencing was blood. The receptors derive from a young man in good health.

With regard to this clonotype: A much larger clonotype is one base distant, so this may be a read error. The gene calls are TRBV3-1 and TRBJ2-3; D may be TRBD1 (6 bases). Germline V gene data show CDR1 as LGHDT and CDR2 as YNNKEL (reference sequence). The length of the CDR3 is 17 residues. V lost 0 bases and J lost 5, with 18 bases in between. The DNA of the CDR3 is TGTGCCAGCAGCCAAGAGAACAGGGAATTGTCCATAGATACGCAGTATTTT. Protein product: CASSQENRELSIDTQYF.

This clonotype was seen many times. This CDR3 reads CASSPPSGVEQFF. The CDR3 bases are TGTGCCAGCAGCCCCCCTAGCGGAGTTGAGCAGTTCTTC. The V and J genes are TRBV7-2 and TRBJ2-1; 7 bases line up with TRBD2. After removal of 5 bases from V and 9 bases from J, the junction contained 7 bases not matched to a gene. The CDR3 spans 13 residues. Germline CDR1 SGHTA, CDR2 FQGNSA.

The rearrangement uses TRBV12-3 or TRBV12-4 and TRBJ2-1; D unclear. Judging by the DNA end, TRBJ2-7 fits better; the J call may be wrong. The CDR3 contains 22 residues. Written as DNA, the CDR3 is TGTGCCAGCAGTTTACGTCTGTCCGTCAGATTAGACCGGGTGAGCTCCTACAATGAGCAGTACTTC. Its protein product is CASSLRLSVRLDRVSSYNEQYF.

This clonotype was recorded a few times. The chain couples TRBV27 to TRBJ1-2; D uncertain. V was shortened by 6 bases and J by 4 bases, with 12 bases between the two germline ends. Germline values: CDR1 MNHEY, CDR2 SMNVEV (reference sequence). CDR3 length equals 13 residues. The CDR3: CASSPQGIYGYTF. The CDR3 region has the DNA TGTGCCAGCAGCCCTCAAGGGATCTATGGCTACACCTTC.

CDR3 nucleotide sequence: TGTGCCAGCAGCCAAGGACAGGAAGGACTAGCGGGAGTGTCACGGGTAACCAAAAACATTCAGTACTTC. This translates into CASSQGQEGLAGVSRVTKNIQYF. V usage is TRBV4-2 and J usage is TRBJ2-4; 13 bases fit TRBD2. The CDR3 is 23 residues long. CDR1 and CDR2 (germline): LGHNA, YNFKEQ. With 1 base clipped from V and 2 bases from J, the junction kept 20 bases outside the gene matches.

This rearrangement joins TRBV5-1 to TRBJ2-2, with 9 positions matching TRBD1. The CDR3 length is 16 residues. Unmatched junction bases numbered 8, after V lost 4 bases and J lost 4 bases. Germline loops: CDR1 SGHRS, CDR2 YFSETQ. CDR3 DNA: TGCGCCAGCAGCCCAACCGGGACAGGGTCCACCGGGGAGCTGTTTTTT. Translation: CASSPTGTGSTGELFF.

The V call is TRBV6-6, the J call TRBJ1-5; D is unresolved. Germline V gene sequence: CDR1 MNHNY, CDR2 SVGAGI (reference sequence). This CDR3 has 15 residues. V lost 7 bases and J lost 2, with 15 bases in between. Here the CDR3 DNA reads TGTGCCAGCATCCTCTCTGCGGGAGGCAATCAGCCCCAGCATTTT. This sequence encodes CASILSAGGNQPQHF.

The CDR3 region is CASSIAVRFSGTEAFF. CDR3 in DNA: TGTGCCAGCTCAATCGCGGTGAGGTTTTCGGGCACTGAAGCTTTCTTT. The rearrangement links TRBV12-3 or TRBV12-4 to TRBJ1-1, with no clear D. The CDR3 length is 16 residues. V dropped 8 bases and J dropped 4 bases, with 23 bases sitting between them.

The CDR3 nucleotides are TGTGCCAGCAGCCAGAGTAGAACAGACCCTCCCTACGAGCAGTACTTC. Its translation: CASSQSRTDPPYEQYF. This sequence joins TRBV14 and TRBJ2-7; the D is unclear. Trimming stripped 3 bases from V and 2 bases from J, with 17 bases between. Germline assignment: CDR1 SGHDN and CDR2 FVKESK. The CDR3 spans 16 residues.